This TCR beta chain was found in a study of CD8 T cells in Susac syndrome (dated by TCRdb to about 2019). In terms of the full investigation: The study used repertoire sequencing to test whether antigen drove CD8+ T cell activation and differentiation in Susac syndrome. What the research found in general, with its limitations: The number of individuals in the TCR sequencing and HLA analysis was acknowledged as relatively small.

RNA was extracted using the RNeasy kit, and roughly 0.5 to 1 ug of the RNA was reverse transcribed with random hexamers. The immunoSEQ multiplex PCR assay, covering 54 Vbeta and 13 Jbeta segments, was used to amplify TCR beta CDR3 regions. PCR amplification bias was corrected by using a synthetic template baseline for primer optimization and computational correction. Processing in the source paper ran as follows. Reads were annotated to V, D and J genes per IMGT and analyzed with immunoSEQ Analyzer, keeping only productive sequences. Clonality was computed as one minus Shannon entropy normalized by log2 of the number of productive unique sequences. Public and private clones were assessed among the 100 most prevalent clones of each patient and control. Clones were defined as Susac-specific when absent from the healthy and MS cohorts, from 1052 published viral clones and from other ImmuneACCESS disease sequences. TCRdb reran the public reads through fastp at Q25 and MiXCR, keeping productive beta chains. Merged by CDR3 protein, the rows form single entries marked with the most common genes and DNA. TCRdb's processing, not the study's, gives the V and J calls here. This sample has about 150,000 distinct CDR3 sequences in its table, and around 94% of those were observed once. The ten largest clones capture approximately 0.08% of the sample.

Notes on this clonotype: The antigen it recognizes is unknown. No base quality information exists; no much larger clone differs at one position.

Peripheral blood CD8+ and CD4+ T cells from healthy donors, Susac syndrome patients and multiple sclerosis patients were profiled by high-throughput TCR beta sequencing. Healthy donors were age- and sex-matched controls. Bulk CD8+ and CD4+ T cells were purified by magnetic negative isolation, whereas CD8+ TEMRA cells were enriched by FACS. Blood was drawn into EDTA tubes, processed within 24 hours, and PBMCs were isolated by density gradient centrifugation. PBMCs intended for TCR sequencing were cryopreserved in liquid nitrogen and were subsequently thawed in a 37 degrees C water bath. Purity of sorted or isolated CD4+, CD8+ and CD8+ TEMRA cells was at least 90%. The V and J ends are trimmed by 1 base and 7 bases, leaving 11 bases between them. The germline V gene (reference sequence) gives CDR1 as DFQATT and CDR2 as SNEGSKA. The CDR3 measures 13 amino acids from cysteine to phenylalanine. Of all the DNA, just the CDR3 is kept, 39 bases in frame from base 1.

The clonotype originates from a human donor in good health. The V and J segments used are TRBV20-1 and TRBJ1-5, with no D gene named confidently. The sequenced sample was CD4+ T cells from PBMCs. The CDR3 region: CSARGAGSQPQHF. The DNA sequence is given as TGCAGTGCTAGAGGTGCAGGTAGCCAGCCCCAGCATTTT.